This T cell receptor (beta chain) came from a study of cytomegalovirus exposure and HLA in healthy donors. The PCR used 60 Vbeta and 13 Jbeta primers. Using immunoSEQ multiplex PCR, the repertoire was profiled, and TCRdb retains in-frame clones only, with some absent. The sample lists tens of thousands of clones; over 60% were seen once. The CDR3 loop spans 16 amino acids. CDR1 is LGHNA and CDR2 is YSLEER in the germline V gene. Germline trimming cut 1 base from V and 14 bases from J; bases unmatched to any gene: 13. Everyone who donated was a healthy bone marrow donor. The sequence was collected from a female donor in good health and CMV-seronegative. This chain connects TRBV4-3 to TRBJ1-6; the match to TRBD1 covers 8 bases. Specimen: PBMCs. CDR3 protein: CASSQVRTGWSTALHF. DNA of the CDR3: TGCGCCAGCAGCCAAGTTCGGACAGGGTGGAGTACGGCCCTCCACTTT.